One T cell receptor (beta chain) is described in this entry. The antigen is not known. The data originate from a study of cytomegalovirus exposure and HLA in healthy donors. Whole-study findings and limits: Among the most significant clusters, several appeared linked to common viral pathogens in a later analysis. Using the classifier, cytomegalovirus status was reportedly diagnosed with high specificity and sensitivity. The authors later found most CMV-associated TCR beta chains appeared HLA-restricted. In a later analysis, productive TCRs from donors in an Asian-associated ancestry cluster reportedly carried fewer N-insertions than the cohort mean.

Vbeta (60) and Jbeta (13) primers were used in the PCR. The method was immunoSEQ multiplex PCR; TCRdb's version includes in-frame clones alone and lacks a portion of them. The sample consists of 160,000 or so clones, around 80% of them appearing once. The ends were cut back, 0 bases at V and 5 bases at J, with 6 bases in the middle. Germline V gene sequence: CDR1 SGHAT, CDR2 FQNNGV. The length of the CDR3 is 13 residues. The V gene is TRBV11-2, the J gene TRBJ2-3; no clear D. The TCR was taken from a male donor in good health and CMV-seropositive. Sequences were obtained from PBMCs. The CDR3 coding sequence is TGTGCCAGCAGCTTAGATCCCGGAGATACGCAGTATTTT. Translation: CASSLDPGDTQYF.